This TCR beta chain was identified in a study of blood T cell repertoires in COVID-19. Study information: Italy, Spain and the United States were the sources of the convalescent and acute COVID-19 samples. From T cells, B-cell-depleted T cells, or PBMCs came the material, which was cDNA or gDNA.

CDR1 and CDR2 (germline): KGHSH, LQKENI. The CDR3 sequence is 12 residues long. Profiling relied on immunoSEQ multiplex PCR, and the TCRdb table lists in-frame clones only, not all of them. The sample carries 200,000 to 250,000 clones, more than 70% recorded once. This chain links TRBV18 with TRBJ1-5, with D possibly matching TRBD1 (6 bases). Material for sequencing was peripheral blood. The receptor's source is a man aged 80 or over with acute or convalescent COVID-19. Written as DNA, the CDR3 is TGTGCATCAGGGGATAGCAATCAGCCCCAGCATTTT. This sequence encodes CASGDSNQPQHF.